This T cell receptor (beta chain) was identified during a study of beta chain features in type 1 diabetes. Study conclusions and caveats: Among patients with Type 1 diabetes, TCRB CDR3s were moderately but significantly shorter in every one of the four CD4+ subsets. Within the patient group, naive, central memory and Treg TCRB repertoires appeared more similar to each other than within healthy donors.

Expressed TCRB transcripts were sequenced because the entire RNA isolate underwent reverse transcription. Profiled with immunoSEQ multiplex PCR; TCRdb holds only in-frame clones, not every one. This sample has 500,000 to 650,000 clones; over 10% occur once, and the top ten carry roughly 0.12%. Trimming cost V 6 bases and J 0 bases, with 6 bases left between them. The length of the CDR3 is 13 residues. Germline V gene sequence: CDR1 MNHEY, CDR2 SVGAGI. This clone has only a few counts. Its antigen is unknown. The same CDR3 also results from other DNA sequences found in this sample. Researchers reported sorting CD4+ naive, central memory, regulatory and stem cell-like memory cells via CD45RO/CCR7/CD25/CD127/CD95/CD27.

The genes are TRBV6-5 and TRBJ1-5, with unresolved D. The sample was naive CD4+ T cells from blood. The sequence was collected from a man aged 30-40 years with type 1 diabetes. The CDR3 loop is CASSLDSNQPQHF. CDR3 in DNA: TGTGCCAGCAGCCTTGATAGCAATCAGCCCCAGCATTTT.